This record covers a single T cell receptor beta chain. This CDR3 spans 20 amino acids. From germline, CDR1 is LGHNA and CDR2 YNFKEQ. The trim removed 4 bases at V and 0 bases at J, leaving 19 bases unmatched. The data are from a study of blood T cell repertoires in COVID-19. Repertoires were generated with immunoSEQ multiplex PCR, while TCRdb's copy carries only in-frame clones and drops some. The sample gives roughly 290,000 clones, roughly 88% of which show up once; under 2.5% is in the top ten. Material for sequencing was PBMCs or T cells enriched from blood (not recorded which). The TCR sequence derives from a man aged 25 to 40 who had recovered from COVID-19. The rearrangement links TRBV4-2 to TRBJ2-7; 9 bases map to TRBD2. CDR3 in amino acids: CASSLEEHRLSGGSSYEQYF. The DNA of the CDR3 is TGTGCCAGCAGCCTCGAAGAGCACCGCCTAAGCGGGGGGAGCTCCTACGAGCAGTACTTC.